The 19 T cell receptor beta chains below all came from one sample that was sequenced in a study of human T cells and chemical hapten exposure. TCRdb redid the calling of the RACE reads with MiXCR, one entry per CDR3 protein. The sample includes roughly 89,000 distinct CDR3 sequences, approximately 11% of them seen just once. Time point: patch test 3, about 24 weeks after DPC sensitization. Treatment denoted: therapeutic diphenylcyclopropenone sensitization with weekly scalp DPC. Specimen: whole blood, collected in connection with sensitization to the hapten diphenylcyclopropenone (DPC). These receptors were obtained from a woman under 40 with alopecia areata. Some clones in this sample may be carry-over from other donors' samples.

This clonotype has a count of ten or more. The V gene is TRBV14, the J gene TRBJ2-7, with no clear D. Germline values: CDR1 SGHDN, CDR2 FVKESK. V lost 4 bases, J lost 2 bases, and 9 bases lay in between. The CDR3 is made up of 13 amino acids. In DNA, the CDR3 is TGTGCCAGCAGCCCAAACCCACCCTACGAGCAGTACTTC. Translated, it gives CASSPNPPYEQYF.

The chain links TRBV10-3 to TRBJ1-1, with D hard to call. The V and J ends lost 0 bases and 3 bases respectively, with 11 bases between them. This CDR3 is 15 amino acids long. The germline V gene has CDR1 ENHRY and CDR2 SYGVKD. CDR3 nucleotides: TGTGCCATCAGTGAGTCAGGAGAGTACTACACTGAAGCTTTCTTT. It specifies CAISESGEYYTEAFF.

This clonotype was recorded many times. This chain uses TRBV4-1 with TRBJ1-4; the D is unclear. The CDR3 contains 13 residues. Germline V gives CDR1 MGHRA, CDR2 YSYEKL. Trimming removed 1 base at V and 8 bases at J, with 8 bases between. CDR3 region: CASSQGVFEKLFF. The CDR3 bases are TGCGCCAGCAGCCAAGGGGTTTTCGAAAAACTGTTTTTT.

In the case of this clonotype: This may stem from a read error, because a much larger clone lies one nucleotide away. The chain combines TRBV2 with TRBJ1-5; a weak D match, TRBD1 (5 bases). This CDR3 is built from 12 residues. Germline V lookup: CDR1 SNHLY, CDR2 FYNNEI. The CDR3 sequence is CASSRGNQPRHF. As DNA, the CDR3 is TGTGCCAGCAGCCGGGGCAATCAGCCCCGGCATTTT.

This clonotype was recorded at least ten times. CDR3 in DNA: TGTGCCAGCAGTTCACAGGGGGCTGATGAAAAACTGTTTTTT. Translation: CASSSQGADEKLFF. J is TRBJ1-4 and V is TRBV28; TRBD1 matches 9 bases. This CDR3 has 14 amino acids. V trimming: 4 bases; J trimming: 6 bases; junction bases outside the gene matches: 3. Germline loops: CDR1 MDHEN, CDR2 SYDVKM.

This chain uses TRBV11-2 with TRBJ2-5; the match to TRBD1 covers 10 bases. V trimming: 2 bases; J trimming: 4 bases; junction bases outside the gene matches: 7. In germline, CDR1 is SGHAT, CDR2 FQNNGV. This CDR3 comprises 16 residues. The CDR3 spells CASSLIMGQGTETQYF. The CDR3 DNA sequence: TGTGCCAGCAGCTTAATTATGGGACAGGGGACAGAGACCCAGTACTTC.

This clonotype was detected a few times. This chain uses TRBV4-1 with TRBJ2-7, with a possible D match to TRBD1 (6 bases). V lost 3 bases, J lost 5 bases, and 20 bases lay in between. In germline, CDR1 is MGHRA, CDR2 YSYEKL. CDR3 length equals 16 residues. CDR3 residues: CASSHTLGWHRDEQYV. The CDR3 nucleotides are TGCGCCAGCAGCCACACTCTCGGGTGGCACAGGGACGAGCAGTACGTC.

This clonotype has more than one count but fewer than ten. The chain links TRBV5-1 to TRBJ2-5, with 7 bases fitting TRBD2. V was pared by 1 base and J by 5 bases, with 5 bases of the junction left unmatched. From germline, CDR1 is SGHRS and CDR2 YFSETQ. The CDR3 extends over 14 amino acids. CDR3 residues: CASSLPSGVETQYF. The CDR3 DNA reads TGCGCCAGCAGCTTGCCCAGCGGGGTGGAGACCCAGTACTTC.

This clonotype appeared many times. The V call is TRBV6-5, the J call TRBJ2-7, with a possible D match to TRBD1 (6 bases). Germline V gives CDR1 MNHEY, CDR2 SVGAGI. V dropped 6 bases and J dropped 2 bases, with 14 bases sitting between them. CDR3 length equals 14 residues. The CDR3 loop is CASSPQGKAYEQYV. For the CDR3, the DNA is TGTGCCAGCAGCCCCCAGGGGAAGGCCTACGAGCAGTACGTC.

This clonotype was seen at least ten times. The V call is TRBV7-2, the J call TRBJ2-3; D gene uncertain. The CDR3 has 12 residues. V was shortened by 5 bases and J by 5 bases, with 8 bases between the two germline ends. CDR1 SGHTA and CDR2 FQGNSA come from the germline V gene. The CDR3 loop reads CASSTGLDTQYF. The CDR3 nucleotides read TGTGCCAGCAGCACCGGGCTAGATACGCAGTATTTT. Supplemented by reference TRBV7-2 and TRBJ2-3, the full variable domain reads GAGVSQSPSNKVTEKGKDVELRCDPISGHTALYWYRQSLGQGLEFLIYFQGNSAPDKSGLPSDRFSAERTGGSVSTLTIQRTQQEDSAVYLCASSTGLDTQYFGPGTRLTVL.

The chain carries TRBV6-6 and TRBJ2-5, with D maybe TRBD2 (6 bases). The CDR3 totals 13 residues. Trimming cost V 5 bases and J 6 bases, with 13 bases left between them. Germline loops: CDR1 MNHNY, CDR2 SVGAGI (reference sequence). CDR3 sequence reads: CASSPLALQTQYF. The CDR3 coding sequence is TGTGCCAGCAGTCCTCTAGCGCTTCAGACCCAGTACTTC.

Only a few counts were recorded for this clonotype. The chain joins TRBV4-1 to TRBJ2-1, with D uncertain. The V gene lost 1 base and the J gene lost 7 bases, with 14 bases spanning the gap. CDR3 length equals 15 residues. CDR1 and CDR2 (germline): MGHRA, YSYEKL. CDR3 in DNA: TGCGCCAGCAGCCAAGGGACCCTAATGGGGAATGAGCAGTTCTTC. Translating gives CASSQGTLMGNEQFF.

This clonotype turned up a few times. J is TRBJ1-2 and V is TRBV5-1; D may be TRBD1 (5 bases). Germline CDR1 and CDR2: SGHRS and YFSETQ. V gave up 2 bases and J gave up 4 bases, with 6 bases separating them. There are 12 residues in the CDR3. CDR3 in DNA: TGCGCCAGCAGCTTCGACAGCTATGGCTACACCTTC. Protein: CASSFDSYGYTF.

This clonotype occurred many times. This sequence joins TRBV6-2 or TRBV6-3 and TRBJ1-1; tentative D call: TRBD1 (6 bases). With 4 bases removed from V and 5 bases from J, the gap between germline ends came to 11 bases. This CDR3 contains 13 residues. CDR1 is MNHEY, CDR2 SVGEGT, per germline. CDR3 in amino acids: CASSFTQGTEAFF. The CDR3 DNA reads as TGTGCCAGCAGTTTCACGCAGGGGACTGAAGCTTTCTTT.

The rearrangement joins TRBV9 to TRBJ1-1; tentative D call: TRBD1 (5 bases). The ends were cut back, 4 bases at V and 0 bases at J, with 7 bases in the middle. Germline assignment: CDR1 SGDLS and CDR2 YYNGEE. The CDR3 sequence is 13 residues long. CDR3 DNA sequence: TGTGCCAGCAGCAAGACAGTGAACACTGAAGCTTTCTTT. Its translation is CASSKTVNTEAFF.

A remark on this clonotype: A read error may account for a junction end that differs from germline. The CDR3 here is CAGSSNEQFF. In nucleotides, the CDR3 is TGTGCCGGCAGTTCCAATGAGCAGTTCTTC. The V gene is TRBV6-2 or TRBV6-3, the J gene TRBJ2-1; D ambiguous. This CDR3 contains 10 residues. Germline assignment: CDR1 MNHEY and CDR2 SVGEGT.

This clonotype has a handful of counts. The rearrangement links TRBV19 to TRBJ1-4; tentatively, D is TRBD1 (6 bases). Trimming removed 7 bases at V and 7 bases at J, with 13 bases between. CDR3 size: 13 residues. CDR1 is LNHDA, CDR2 SQIVND, per germline (reference sequence). Here the CDR3 DNA reads TGTGCCAGTACGCCAGGGGTATTTGAAAAACTGTTTTTT. As protein: CASTPGVFEKLFF.

The chain is built from TRBV28 and TRBJ2-3; D might be TRBD2 (5 bases). Deletions cut 4 bases from V and 6 bases from J, with 14 bases between. Germline V lookup: CDR1 MDHEN, CDR2 SYDVKM. CDR3 length: 14 amino acids. CDR3 sequence (DNA): TGTGCCAGCAGTTCTGGTGGGAGTCTCGATACGCAGTATTTT. Translating it yields CASSSGGSLDTQYF. The entire variable domain, with the rest obtained from reference TRBV28 and TRBJ2-3, is as follows: DVKVTQSSRYLVKRTGEKVFLECVQDMDHENMFWYRQDPGLGLRLIYFSYDVKMKEKGDIPEGYSVSREKKERFSLILESASTNQTSMYLCASSSGGSLDTQYFGPGTRLTVL.

In its sample, this clonotype was seen many times. CDR3 protein: CASSAGLDYNEQFF. The CDR3 region has the DNA TGTGCCAGCAGTGCCGGACTAGACTACAATGAGCAGTTCTTC. V gene TRBV6-2 or TRBV6-3 combines with J gene TRBJ2-1; TRBD2 aligns across 7 bases. Germline V CDR1 and CDR2: MNHEY, SVGEGT. V lost 5 bases, J lost 3 bases, and 4 bases stayed unmatched. This CDR3 region has 14 residues.